Listed below are T cell receptor beta chains from one sample, sequenced in a study of T cell changes during pregnancy in multiple sclerosis. Sequencing was performed with immunoSEQ multiplex PCR; in TCRdb, only in-frame clones are kept and a portion is missing. The sample lists 30,000 to 45,000 clones; 93% were seen once. Specimen: CD4+ T cells from peripheral blood mononuclear cells, collected in the first trimester of pregnancy. Every receptor here comes from a female donor with multiple sclerosis, enrolled in a pregnancy study. The CDR3 runs from the conserved cysteine through the conserved F or W. D genes are given only for firm matches. Expanded clones get a size class; other rows say once, few or many, or leave the size out.

V gene: TRBV30
D gene: -
clone size: -
J gene: TRBJ2-1
CDR3 protein: CAWSPTGLHNEQFF
CDR3 DNA: TGTGCCTGGAGTCCGACGGGACTCCACAATGAGCAGTTCTTC

V gene: TRBV18
D gene: -
clone size: -
J gene: TRBJ1-1
CDR3 protein: CASSHQGGGRNTEAFF
CDR3 DNA: TGTGCCAGCTCACATCAAGGCGGGGGGCGGAACACTGAAGCTTTCTTT

V gene: TRBV6-5
D gene: -
clone size: -
J gene: TRBJ1-2
CDR3 protein: CASSPPLGYGYTF
CDR3 DNA: TGTGCCAGCAGTCCTCCCCTCGGCTATGGCTACACCTTC

V gene: TRBV2
D gene: -
clone size: -
J gene: TRBJ1-1
CDR3 protein: CASRPGTTGPEAFF
CDR3 DNA: TGTGCCAGCAGGCCCGGGACAACTGGGCCTGAAGCTTTCTTT

V gene: TRBV29-1
D gene: TRBD1
clone size: once
J gene: TRBJ1-1
CDR3 protein: CSVWTGETEAFF
CDR3 DNA: TGCAGCGTGTGGACAGGGGAAACTGAAGCTTTCTTT

V gene: TRBV7-8
D gene: TRBD1
clone size: -
J gene: TRBJ1-2
CDR3 protein: CASSAGRGRTRGYTF
CDR3 DNA: TGTGCCAGCAGCGCCGGCAGGGGGCGAACGCGGGGCTACACCTTC

V gene: TRBV11-2
D gene: -
clone size: -
J gene: TRBJ2-7
CDR3 protein: CASSLDTGLNEQYF
CDR3 DNA: TGTGCCAGCAGCTTAGATACAGGGTTGAACGAGCAGTACTTC

V gene: TRBV18
D gene: -
clone size: -
J gene: TRBJ2-3
CDR3 protein: CASSPSGTDTQYF
CDR3 DNA: TGTGCCAGCTCACCATCCGGCACAGATACGCAGTATTTT

V gene: TRBV7-6
D gene: -
clone size: -
J gene: TRBJ2-1
CDR3 protein: CASSRYGSSYNEQFF
CDR3 DNA: TGTGCCAGCAGCAGATATGGGAGCTCCTACAATGAGCAGTTCTTC

V gene: TRBV6-1
D gene: TRBD1
clone size: -
J gene: TRBJ2-2
CDR3 protein: CASSWTGARTGELFF
CDR3 DNA: TGTGCCAGCAGCTGGACAGGGGCTAGGACCGGGGAGCTGTTTTTT

V gene: TRBV19
D gene: -
clone size: -
J gene: TRBJ1-1
CDR3 protein: CASVHRDPGKTEAFF
CDR3 DNA: TGTGCCAGCGTTCACAGGGACCCGGGCAAGACTGAAGCTTTCTTT

V gene: TRBV7-2
D gene: TRBD2
clone size: -
J gene: TRBJ2-3
CDR3 protein: CASSRGTSGGRLADTQYF
CDR3 DNA: TGTGCCAGCAGCCGTGGGACTAGCGGGGGGAGGCTGGCAGATACGCAGTATTTT

V gene: TRBV5-1
D gene: -
clone size: -
J gene: TRBJ2-7
CDR3 protein: CASSKTEKSSYEQYF
CDR3 DNA: TGCGCCAGCAGCAAGACAGAGAAAAGCTCCTACGAGCAGTACTTC

V gene: TRBV4-1
D gene: TRBD1
clone size: -
J gene: TRBJ1-5
CDR3 protein: CASSPSGQARGNQPQHF
CDR3 DNA: TGCGCCAGCAGCCCTTCTGGACAGGCGAGGGGGAATCAGCCCCAGCATTTT

V gene: TRBV6-5
D gene: TRBD2
clone size: -
J gene: TRBJ2-7
CDR3 protein: CASSRAGVSYEQYF
CDR3 DNA: TGTGCCAGTAGCAGGGCGGGGGTATCCTACGAGCAGTACTTC

V gene: TRBV10-1
D gene: -
clone size: -
J gene: TRBJ2-3
CDR3 protein: CASSEGLTDTQYF
CDR3 DNA: TGCGCCAGCAGTGAGGGCCTCACAGATACGCAGTATTTT

V gene: TRBV5-1
D gene: TRBD2
clone size: -
J gene: TRBJ2-1
CDR3 protein: CASSLTGTSGRGYNEQFF
CDR3 DNA: TGCGCCAGCAGCTTGACCGGGACTAGCGGGAGGGGATACAATGAGCAGTTCTTC

V gene: TRBV28
D gene: -
clone size: -
J gene: TRBJ1-2
CDR3 protein: CASSPRGGYTF
CDR3 DNA: TGTGCCAGCAGTCCCCGGGGTGGCTACACCTTC

V gene: TRBV20-1
D gene: -
clone size: -
J gene: TRBJ1-3
CDR3 protein: CSVRGGNTIYF
CDR3 DNA: TGCAGTGTCAGGGGTGGAAACACCATATATTTT

V gene: TRBV9
D gene: TRBD1
clone size: once
J gene: TRBJ2-2
CDR3 protein: CASSVEGQGRIAGELFF
CDR3 DNA: TGTGCCAGCAGCGTAGAAGGACAGGGGAGAATTGCCGGGGAGCTGTTTTTT

V gene: TRBV6-6
D gene: TRBD1
clone size: -
J gene: TRBJ1-5
CDR3 protein: CASSSVPGGSQPQHF
CDR3 DNA: TGTGCCAGCAGTTCTGTACCAGGGGGTTCTCAGCCCCAGCATTTT

V gene: TRBV6-5
D gene: TRBD1
clone size: -
J gene: TRBJ2-1
CDR3 protein: CASSYAGQGFINEQFF
CDR3 DNA: TGTGCCAGCAGTTACGCTGGACAGGGGTTTATCAATGAGCAGTTCTTC

V gene: TRBV5-1
D gene: TRBD1
clone size: once
J gene: TRBJ2-1
CDR3 protein: CASSLTHGTGDYNEQFF
CDR3 DNA: TGCGCCAGCAGCTTGACCCACGGGACAGGGGATTACAATGAGCAGTTCTTC

V gene: TRBV7-2
D gene: TRBD1
clone size: -
J gene: TRBJ2-7
CDR3 protein: CASSLRQGWYEQYF
CDR3 DNA: TGTGCCAGCAGCTTAAGACAGGGGTGGTACGAGCAGTACTTC

V gene: TRBV2
D gene: TRBD2
clone size: once
J gene: TRBJ2-7
CDR3 protein: CASSDRLAGISSYEQYF
CDR3 DNA: TGTGCCAGCAGTGATAGGCTAGCGGGTATCTCCTCCTACGAGCAGTACTTC

V gene: TRBV19
D gene: TRBD1
clone size: -
J gene: TRBJ2-1
CDR3 protein: CASSETGTGGDNEQFF
CDR3 DNA: TGTGCCAGTAGTGAAACCGGGACAGGGGGGGACAATGAGCAGTTCTTC

V gene: TRBV5-1
D gene: -
clone size: -
J gene: TRBJ2-5
CDR3 protein: CASRHRGQETQYF
CDR3 DNA: TGCGCCAGCAGACACCGGGGACAAGAGACCCAGTACTTC

V gene: TRBV7-9
D gene: TRBD1
clone size: -
J gene: TRBJ1-4
CDR3 protein: CASSQGANEKLFF
CDR3 DNA: TGTGCCAGCAGTCAGGGGGCTAATGAAAAACTGTTTTTT

V gene: TRBV4-1
D gene: -
clone size: -
J gene: TRBJ1-1
CDR3 protein: CASSPSPGASTEAFF
CDR3 DNA: TGCGCCAGCAGCCCCTCCCCAGGGGCGAGTACTGAAGCTTTCTTT

V gene: TRBV28
D gene: TRBD1
clone size: -
J gene: TRBJ2-3
CDR3 protein: CASRPGTGWDTQYF
CDR3 DNA: TGTGCCAGCAGACCGGGGACAGGGTGGGATACGCAGTATTTT

V gene: TRBV5-4
D gene: -
clone size: once
J gene: TRBJ2-1
CDR3 protein: CASSLKFGEQFF
CDR3 DNA: TGTGCCAGCAGCTTGAAGTTCGGGGAGCAGTTCTTC

V gene: TRBV4-1
D gene: TRBD1
clone size: few
J gene: TRBJ1-4
CDR3 protein: CASSQEVATGGREKLFF
CDR3 DNA: TGCGCCAGCAGCCAAGAGGTTGCCACAGGGGGCCGAGAAAAACTGTTTTTT

V gene: TRBV28
D gene: TRBD1
clone size: -
J gene: TRBJ2-5
CDR3 protein: CASSDRGRETQYF
CDR3 DNA: TGTGCCAGCAGTGACAGGGGGCGAGAGACCCAGTACTTC

V gene: TRBV9
D gene: TRBD2
clone size: -
J gene: TRBJ2-7
CDR3 protein: CASSALGLAGIYEQYF
CDR3 DNA: TGTGCCAGCAGCGCACTAGGACTAGCGGGGATCTACGAGCAGTACTTC

V gene: TRBV30
D gene: TRBD1
clone size: -
J gene: TRBJ1-1
CDR3 protein: CAWDRGRYTEAFF
CDR3 DNA: TGTGCCTGGGACAGGGGGCGGTACACTGAAGCTTTCTTT

V gene: TRBV10-3
D gene: TRBD1
clone size: -
J gene: TRBJ2-7
CDR3 protein: CAISTGDRGTEQYF
CDR3 DNA: TGTGCCATCAGTACCGGGGACAGGGGAACCGAGCAGTACTTC

V gene: TRBV5-1
D gene: -
clone size: -
J gene: TRBJ1-4
CDR3 protein: CASSLAGQGSGKLFF
CDR3 DNA: TGCGCCAGCAGCTTGGCGGGGCAGGGTAGCGGAAAACTGTTTTTT

V gene: TRBV28
D gene: -
clone size: -
J gene: TRBJ2-7
CDR3 protein: CALDRLSSYEQYF
CDR3 DNA: TGTGCCCTCGACAGGCTGAGCTCCTACGAGCAGTACTTC

V gene: TRBV5-1
D gene: -
clone size: -
J gene: TRBJ1-1
CDR3 protein: CASSSEGGMNTEAFF
CDR3 DNA: TGCGCCAGCAGCTCCGAAGGCGGGATGAACACTGAAGCTTTCTTT

V gene: TRBV29-1
D gene: TRBD2
clone size: -
J gene: TRBJ2-7
CDR3 protein: CSVEGGQGGDEQYF
CDR3 DNA: TGCAGCGTTGAGGGAGGGCAGGGTGGCGACGAGCAGTACTTC

V gene: TRBV18
D gene: -
clone size: -
J gene: TRBJ2-5
CDR3 protein: CASSPRSEETQYF
CDR3 DNA: TGTGCCAGCTCACCAAGGAGCGAAGAGACCCAGTACTTC

V gene: TRBV7-2
D gene: -
clone size: -
J gene: TRBJ1-1
CDR3 protein: CASSNRGGNTEAFF
CDR3 DNA: TGTGCCAGCAGCAATCGGGGGGGGAACACTGAAGCTTTCTTT

V gene: TRBV2
D gene: -
clone size: -
J gene: TRBJ2-7
CDR3 protein: CASGVGGGRVEQYF
CDR3 DNA: TGTGCCAGCGGTGTCGGAGGGGGCCGCGTCGAGCAGTACTTC

V gene: TRBV4-2
D gene: -
clone size: -
J gene: TRBJ2-2
CDR3 protein: CASSQEGRMTGELFF
CDR3 DNA: TGTGCCAGCAGCCAAGAAGGGAGGATGACCGGGGAGCTGTTTTTT

V gene: TRBV28
D gene: -
clone size: -
J gene: TRBJ2-7
CDR3 protein: CASRPTGLYEQYF
CDR3 DNA: TGTGCCAGCAGGCCAACAGGGCTCTACGAGCAGTACTTC

V gene: TRBV19
D gene: -
clone size: -
J gene: TRBJ2-7
CDR3 protein: CASSMGDSQRSYEQYF
CDR3 DNA: TGTGCCAGTAGTATGGGGGACTCCCAGAGGTCCTACGAGCAGTACTTC

V gene: TRBV6-1
D gene: -
clone size: -
J gene: TRBJ1-3
CDR3 protein: CASSEQPGSSGNTIYF
CDR3 DNA: TGTGCCAGCAGTGAGCAGCCGGGGAGCTCTGGAAACACCATATATTTT

V gene: TRBV6-5
D gene: -
clone size: -
J gene: TRBJ1-1
CDR3 protein: CASSYFTTTEAFF
CDR3 DNA: TGTGCCAGCAGTTACTTCACTACAACTGAAGCTTTCTTT

V gene: TRBV9
D gene: TRBD1
clone size: few
J gene: TRBJ1-6
CDR3 protein: CASSGETGGNSPLHF
CDR3 DNA: TGTGCCAGCAGCGGAGAGACAGGGGGGAATTCACCCCTCCACTTT

V gene: TRBV7-3
D gene: -
clone size: once
J gene: TRBJ2-6
CDR3 protein: CASPRSVNSSGANVLTF
CDR3 DNA: TGTGCCAGCCCCCGATCCGTAAACAGCTCTGGGGCCAACGTCCTGACTTTC

V gene: TRBV28
D gene: -
clone size: -
J gene: TRBJ2-4
CDR3 protein: CASSRTGKPKNIQYF
CDR3 DNA: TGTGCCAGCTCCCGGACGGGGAAACCCAAAAACATTCAGTACTTC

V gene: TRBV2
D gene: TRBD2
clone size: -
J gene: TRBJ2-1
CDR3 protein: CASSAGTSGGSEQFF
CDR3 DNA: TGTGCCAGCAGCGCCGGGACTAGCGGGGGGAGTGAGCAGTTCTTC

V gene: TRBV19
D gene: -
clone size: -
J gene: TRBJ2-3
CDR3 protein: CASSSRGLPTDTQYF
CDR3 DNA: TGTGCCAGTAGTTCCAGAGGACTGCCGACGGATACGCAGTATTTT

V gene: TRBV2
D gene: -
clone size: -
J gene: TRBJ1-6
CDR3 protein: CASTYAEESPLHF
CDR3 DNA: TGTGCCAGCACGTATGCCGAGGAATCACCCCTCCACTTT